These 19 T cell receptor beta chains were all obtained from the same sample, sequenced in a study of blood T cell repertoires in COVID-19. Libraries were prepared by immunoSEQ multiplex PCR; TCRdb keeps only in-frame clonotypes and omits some of them. The sample includes 350,000 to 400,000 clones, roughly 91% seen only once; the top ten take 1.7%. The sample taken for sequencing was PBMCs or T cells enriched from blood (not recorded which). The origin of the receptors is a woman aged 30 to 39 who had recovered from COVID-19.

This chain joins TRBV6-5 and TRBJ2-7; D not certain. Germline CDR1 and CDR2: MNHEY and SVGAGI. The CDR3 covers 15 residues. V was cut by 6 bases and J by 4 bases, with 19 bases left in between. This CDR3 reads CASRIRVFVGYEQYF. The CDR3 bases are TGTGCCAGCAGAATCCGGGTCTTTGTCGGTTACGAGCAGTACTTC.

The rearrangement uses TRBV18 and TRBJ2-3; tentative D call: TRBD2 (5 bases). CDR1 and CDR2 (germline): KGHSH, LQKENI. V was pared by 0 bases and J by 14 bases, with 15 bases between. The CDR3 covers 13 residues. CDR3 sequence: CASSPPDSPIMYF. The DNA of the CDR3 is TGTGCCAGCTCACCACCGGACTCCCCGATTATGTATTTT.

In its sample, this clone was seen once. The rearrangement links TRBV6-2 or TRBV6-3 to TRBJ1-2, with 9 nucleotides matching TRBD1. The CDR3 runs 15 residues. CDR1 MNHEY and CDR2 SVGEGT come from the germline V gene. V lost 5 bases to trimming and J lost 1 base; unmatched junction nucleotides: 5. CDR3 loop: CASSRPGQGNYGYTF. For the CDR3, the DNA is TGTGCCAGCAGTCGACCGGGACAGGGTAACTATGGCTACACCTTC.

This sequence joins TRBV29-1 and TRBJ1-1; no clear D gene. The CDR3 totals 12 residues. V was trimmed by 8 bases and J by 0 bases, leaving 10 bases between them. Germline V CDR1 and CDR2: SQVTM, ANQGSEA. CDR3 nucleotide sequence: TGCAGCAGCAAGTTCATGAACACTGAAGCTTTCTTT. Its translation is CSSKFMNTEAFF.

As for this clone: In the same sample, other DNA sequences code for this CDR3. The gene calls are TRBV5-4 and TRBJ1-1, with TRBD1 identical over 7 bases. The CDR3 sequence is 14 residues long. Germline trimming cut 4 bases from V and 2 bases from J; bases unmatched to any gene: 5. The germline CDR1 and CDR2 sequences are SGHNT and YYREEE (reference sequence). Here the CDR3 reads CASSIRTGNTEAFF. CDR3 DNA: TGTGCCAGCAGCATCAGGACAGGAAACACTGAAGCTTTCTTT.

V and J are TRBV9 and TRBJ2-1; D remains unclear. The CDR3 spans 12 residues. Trimming pared 4 bases from V and 5 bases from J, leaving 7 bases between. CDR1 is SGDLS, CDR2 YYNGEE, per germline. DNA of the CDR3: TGTGCCAGCAGCCCTGACAACAATGAGCAGTTCTTC. This gives the protein CASSPDNNEQFF.

The chain couples TRBV9 to TRBJ2-1, with TRBD2 as a possible D gene (5 bases). Trimming cost V 3 bases and J 12 bases, with 16 bases left between them. Germline CDR1 and CDR2: SGDLS and YYNGEE. CDR3 length equals 13 residues. In DNA, the CDR3 is TGTGCCAGCAGCGAGGGTGCCCGCGGGCGGCAGTTCTTC. Protein product: CASSEGARGRQFF.

This rearrangement joins TRBV28 to TRBJ2-1; 8 nucleotides align to TRBD1. Germline loops: CDR1 MDHEN, CDR2 SYDVKM. The CDR3 extends over 18 amino acids. V dropped 5 bases and J dropped 2; count of bases not matched to a gene: 14. Here the CDR3 reads CASSRSSRGQGAYNEQFF. For the CDR3, the DNA is TGTGCCAGCAGTCGAAGTTCCCGCGGACAGGGAGCCTACAATGAGCAGTTCTTC.

The J gene is TRBJ2-3, the V gene TRBV28, with TRBD1 matching 10 bases. The CDR3 sequence is 18 residues long. The germline V gene encodes CDR1 MDHEN and CDR2 SYDVKM. V lost 6 bases to trimming and J lost 5 bases; unmatched junction nucleotides: 17. The CDR3 sequence is CASSTIPRDRGLGDTQYF. DNA for the CDR3: TGTGCCAGCAGCACTATACCCCGGGACAGGGGCTTGGGAGATACGCAGTATTTT. The full variable domain, in which reference TRBV28 and TRBJ2-3 provide the parts outside the CDR3, is DVKVTQSSRYLVKRTGEKVFLECVQDMDHENMFWYRQDPGLGLRLIYFSYDVKMKEKGDIPEGYSVSREKKERFSLILESASTNQTSMYLCASSTIPRDRGLGDTQYFGPGTRLTVL.

The rearrangement links TRBV2 to TRBJ2-4; 11 positions match TRBD2. Germline-derived CDR1 and CDR2 are SNHLY and FYNNEI. The CDR3 totals 18 residues. J gave up 1 base and V 2 bases, and 7 bases lay outside the gene matches. The CDR3 bases are TGTGCCAGCAGTGAAAGTAGCGGGAGGGCCGGGGCCAAAAACATTCAGTACTTC. Translating gives CASSESSGRAGAKNIQYF.

This clone is a singleton in its sample. This chain joins TRBV4-2 and TRBJ1-2; possible D gene TRBD1, 6 bases. The germline V gene encodes CDR1 LGHNA and CDR2 YNFKEQ. With 4 bases removed from V and 2 bases from J, the gap between germline ends came to 8 bases. There are 13 residues in the CDR3. This CDR3 is CASSLGQNYGYTF. The DNA for the CDR3 is TGTGCCAGCAGCCTCGGACAGAACTATGGCTACACCTTC.

The chain uses TRBV5-1 and TRBJ2-1, with 10 bases identical to TRBD2. J was trimmed by 6 bases and V by 4 bases; bases with no gene match: 7. Germline CDR1 and CDR2: SGHRS and YFSETQ. This CDR3 has 15 residues. CDR3: CASSPTSGKANEQFF. The CDR3 nucleotides are TGCGCCAGCAGCCCCACTAGCGGGAAGGCCAATGAGCAGTTCTTC. The complete variable domain, with remaining parts taken from reference TRBV5-1 and TRBJ2-1, reads KAGVTQTPRYLIKTRGQQVTLSCSPISGHRSVSWYQQTPGQGLQFLFEYFSETQRNKGNFPGRFSGRQFSNSRSEMNVSTLELGDSALYLCASSPTSGKANEQFFGPGTRLTVL.

The V gene is TRBV5-8, the J gene TRBJ1-2; D call uncertain. The CDR3 length is 13 residues. Germline CDR1 reads SGHTS; CDR2 reads YDEGEE. The ends were cut back, 2 bases at V and 7 bases at J, with 12 bases in the middle. The CDR3 loop reads CASSFSRAGGYTF. The CDR3 bases are TGTGCCAGCAGCTTCTCGAGGGCTGGTGGCTACACCTTC. The entire variable domain, with the rest obtained from reference TRBV5-8 and TRBJ1-2, is as follows: EAGVTQSPTHLIKTRGQQATLRCSPISGHTSVYWYQQALGLGLQFLLWYDEGEERNRGNFPPRFSGRQFPNYSSELNVNALELEDSALYLCASSFSRAGGYTFGSGTRLTVV.

This chain joins TRBV10-3 and TRBJ1-4, with D possibly matching TRBD1 (5 bases). The CDR3 totals 14 residues. Per germline, CDR1 ENHRY and CDR2 SYGVKD. The ends were cut back, 3 bases at V and 6 bases at J, with 11 bases in the middle. The CDR3 loop is CAISDDKGDEKLFF. For the CDR3, the DNA is TGTGCCATCAGTGATGACAAAGGGGATGAAAAACTGTTTTTT.

In this sample, this clone turned up a few times. The same CDR3 arises from other DNA sequences in this sample as well. V is TRBV30 and J is TRBJ2-5, with 10 bases aligning to TRBD2. CDR3 length equals 14 residues. Trimming removed 1 base from V and 5 bases from J; junction bases left unmatched: 4. Per germline, CDR1 GTSNPN and CDR2 SVGIG (reference sequence). The DNA of the CDR3 is TGTGCCTGGAGTGGACTAGCGGGCGGGGAGACCCAGTACTTC. Its translation: CAWSGLAGGETQYF.

The chain carries TRBV12-3 or TRBV12-4 and TRBJ2-2; a possible D gene is TRBD1 (6 bases). The CDR3 consists of 13 residues. V lost 4 bases and J 8 bases, leaving 11 bases between the germline ends. CDR3 amino acids: CASSYTGWGELFF. The CDR3 nucleotides read TGTGCCAGCAGTTACACAGGGTGGGGGGAGCTGTTTTTT.

This clone came up once. This chain uses TRBV2 with TRBJ1-5, with D hard to call. This CDR3 region has 14 residues. V shed 7 bases and J shed 0 bases, with 10 bases lying between them. Germline CDR1 and CDR2: SNHLY and FYNNEI. CDR3 region: CASTLDYSNQPQHF. CDR3 DNA: TGTGCCAGCACCCTTGACTATAGCAATCAGCCCCAGCATTTT. The full variable domain, in which reference TRBV2 and TRBJ1-5 provide the parts outside the CDR3, is EPEVTQTPSHQVTQMGQEVILRCVPISNHLYFYWYRQILGQKVEFLVSFYNNEISEKSEIFDDQFSVERPDGSNFTLKIRSTKLEDSAMYFCASTLDYSNQPQHFGDGTRLSIL.

The V gene is TRBV5-8, the J gene TRBJ2-7; D perhaps matches TRBD2 (5 bases). CDR1 and CDR2 from the germline V gene are SGHTS and YDEGEE. CDR3 length: 15 amino acids. V gave up 0 bases and J gave up 1 base, with 11 bases separating them. CDR3 residues: CASSLARGASYEQYF. CDR3 DNA sequence: TGTGCCAGCAGCTTGGCACGGGGTGCATCCTACGAGCAGTACTTC.

The rearrangement uses TRBV30 and TRBJ1-1; 7 bases map to TRBD1. Germline CDR1 GTSNPN, CDR2 SVGIG (reference sequence). The CDR3 is 14 amino acids. J lost 2 bases, V lost 2 bases, and 5 bases had no gene match. CDR3 loop: CAWSSGTENTEAFF. The CDR3 nucleotides read TGTGCCTGGAGTTCCGGGACAGAAAACACTGAAGCTTTCTTT.